The rows below give T cell receptor beta chains drawn from one sample of a study of neurological immune-mediated disorders. A single record per CDR3 protein comes from TCRdb applying MiXCR to the 5' RACE reads. The table includes tens of thousands of distinct CDR3 sequences, approximately 3.9% detected once. What was sequenced was PBMCs. The receptors stem from a man aged 25-45 years with multiple sclerosis. Each CDR3 is given with its conserved first and last residue. The order of the fields is J gene, D gene, V gene, clone size, CDR3 DNA, CDR3 protein. The D gene is left open where the match is weak. Clone sizes are given selectively: once, few, many, or a class where the clone is expanded.

>TRBJ2-7|.|TRBV2|many
TGTGCCAGCAGTGGACACACTGACTCCTACGAGCAGTACTTC
CASSGHTDSYEQYF
>TRBJ2-7|TRBD1|TRBV7-8|few
TGTGCCAGCAGCCCGAGACAGGGGAAGAGTACCTACGAGCAGTACTTC
CASSPRQGKSTYEQYF
>TRBJ2-1|.|TRBV20-1|.
TGCAGTGCTAGAAAGGCCACGACAACAGGATCCTACAATGAGCAGTTCTTC
CSARKATTTGSYNEQFF
>TRBJ2-1|.|TRBV7-8|many
TGTGCCAGCAGACCTTCCGACAATGAGCAGTTCTTC
CASRPSDNEQFF
>TRBJ2-1|TRBD2|TRBV27|many
TGTGCCAGCAGCCCTTCTCTAGCGGGGGCACTCAATGAGCAGTTCTTC
CASSPSLAGALNEQFF
>TRBJ2-7|TRBD1|TRBV5-1|.
TGCGCCAGCAGCGTGGACAGGGGAAGCTACGAGCAGTACTTC
CASSVDRGSYEQYF
>TRBJ2-1|TRBD1|TRBV7-3|many
TGTGCCAGCAGCTTAGCCTCGGGACAGGGCTACAATGAGCAGTTCTTC
CASSLASGQGYNEQFF
>TRBJ2-1|.|TRBV7-9|many
TGTGCCAGCAGCTTAGGAGTAGGGGGGGGGAACAATGAGCAGTTCTTC
CASSLGVGGGNNEQFF
>TRBJ2-5|.|TRBV28|many
TGTGCCAGCAGCCCCCAATTACACAGTACCAGTGAGACCCAGTACTTC
CASSPQLHSTSETQYF
>TRBJ2-2|.|TRBV5-1|few
TGCGCCAGCAGGGGGGACTGGACCGGGGAGCTGTTTTTT
CASRGDWTGELFF
>TRBJ1-2|.|TRBV5-1|many
TGCGCCAGCAGCTCGAATCAGGGAGACGGCTACACCTTC
CASSSNQGDGYTF
>TRBJ1-2|TRBD1|TRBV5-1|many
TGCGCCAGCAGCCCAAAAGGGACAGGGAACGGCTACACCTTC
CASSPKGTGNGYTF
>TRBJ1-6|.|TRBV6-5|.
TGTGCCAGCGCCGAACAGAATTCACCCCTCAACTTT
CASAEQNSPLNF
>TRBJ1-1|.|TRBV5-1|many
TGCGCCAGCAGCTTCAGGGGACAGAACACTGAAGCTTTCTTT
CASSFRGQNTEAFF